The 20 T cell receptor beta chains given below trace back to one sample, sequenced in a study of human T cells and chemical hapten exposure. Time point meaning: patch test 1, 2 weeks after DPC sensitization. Regarding treatment: therapeutic diphenylcyclopropenone sensitization with weekly scalp DPC. Using its own MiXCR run on the RACE reads, TCRdb lists one record per CDR3 protein. In the table there are over 95,000 distinct CDR3 sequences, approximately 13% of which are singletons. The sample in question was whole blood, obtained in connection with sensitization to the hapten diphenylcyclopropenone (DPC). These receptors all stem from a woman aged 35 to 49 with alopecia areata. Some clones in this sample may be carry-over from other donors' samples.

The chain joins TRBV6-2 or TRBV6-3 to TRBJ2-1; D remains unclear. The CDR3 contains 10 residues. The V gene's germline CDR1 is MNHEY and CDR2 SVGEGT. V shed 5 bases and J shed 5 bases, with 1 base lying between them. DNA of the CDR3: TGTGCCAGCAGTCACAATGAGCAGTTCTTC. Protein product: CASSHNEQFF.

In DNA, the CDR3 is TGTGCCAGCAGGCCACACGCAGGGGGCGTCGGTTCACCCCTCCACTTT. Protein sequence: CASRPHAGGVGSPLHF. This rearrangement joins TRBV28 to TRBJ1-6, with TRBD1 matching 8 bases. The CDR3 consists of 16 residues. CDR1 is MDHEN, CDR2 SYDVKM, per germline. V shed 6 bases, J shed 9 bases, and the junction held 13 bases outside the gene matches.

This clonotype has more than one count but fewer than ten. The gene calls are TRBV4-3 and TRBJ2-3; D unresolved. Trimming took off 0 bases at V and 5 bases at J, with 9 bases between the two ends. Germline CDR1 is LGHNA and CDR2 is YSLEER. CDR3 length: 14 amino acids. The chain's CDR3 is CASSQDHWRDTQYF. DNA for the CDR3: TGCGCCAGCAGCCAAGACCATTGGAGAGATACGCAGTATTTT.

The chain is built from TRBV4-1 and TRBJ2-7; D is possibly TRBD1 or TRBD2 (5 bases each). Trimming left V 0 bases short and J 2 bases short, with 17 bases between. CDR1 and CDR2 from the germline V gene are MGHRA and YSYEKL. The CDR3 has 17 residues. For the CDR3, the DNA is TGCGCCAGCAGCCAAGAGCATCCGGGACCCGTAACCTACGAGCAGTACTTC. Translated: CASSQEHPGPVTYEQYF.

The rearrangement links TRBV9 to TRBJ2-7; 13 bases match TRBD2. Losses at the gene ends were 3 bases for V and 2 bases for J; bases not matched to a gene: 2. Germline V gene sequence: CDR1 SGDLS, CDR2 YYNGEE. The CDR3 has 15 amino acids. CDR3 in amino acids: CASSEGLAGPYEQYF. DNA for the CDR3: TGTGCCAGCAGCGAGGGACTAGCGGGGCCCTACGAGCAGTACTTC.

The V and J genes are TRBV4-3 and TRBJ2-7; D not resolved. With 1 base removed from V and 0 bases from J, the gap between germline ends came to 13 bases. Germline assignment: CDR1 LGHNA and CDR2 YSLEER. The CDR3 extends over 16 amino acids. DNA of the CDR3: TGCGCCAGCAGCCAAGGACCGACGGCCCTCTCCTACGAGCAGTACTTC. Protein product: CASSQGPTALSYEQYF.

The CDR3 protein is CASRAGRITEAFF. The CDR3 DNA reads as TGTGCCAGCAGAGCAGGGAGAATCACTGAAGCTTTCTTT. The chain joins TRBV12-3 or TRBV12-4 to TRBJ1-1; maybe TRBD1 (5 bases). V gave up 6 bases and J gave up 4 bases, with 12 bases separating them. The CDR3 is 13 residues long.

Ten or more counts support this clonotype. The chain has TRBV7-9 and TRBJ2-4; possible D gene TRBD2, 6 bases. CDR3 size: 14 residues. V lost 4 bases, J lost 7 bases, and 14 bases lay in between. In germline, CDR1 is SEHNR, CDR2 FQNEAQ (reference sequence). CDR3 coding DNA: TGTGCCAGCAGCTCCCGGACTATCGGTAACATTCAGTACTTC. This sequence encodes CASSSRTIGNIQYF.

The chain recombines TRBV7-2 with TRBJ2-2; a weak D match, TRBD1 (6 bases). This CDR3 is 15 amino acids long. Germline CDR1 and CDR2: SGHTA and FQGNSA. Trimming took off 3 bases at V and 5 bases at J, with 13 bases between the two ends. The CDR3 loop reads CASSFSQGSTGELFF. The CDR3 nucleotides read TGTGCCAGCAGCTTTTCACAGGGCTCAACCGGGGAGCTGTTTTTT.

This clonotype was seen a few times. The V and J genes are TRBV5-1 and TRBJ2-3, with 8 bases matching TRBD1. Per the germline V gene, CDR1 is SGHRS and CDR2 is YFSETQ. The trim removed 4 bases at V and 3 bases at J, leaving 7 bases unmatched. The CDR3 is 15 amino acids. The CDR3 here is CASSAGQARTDTQYF. CDR3 DNA sequence: TGCGCCAGCAGCGCGGGACAGGCCAGGACAGATACGCAGTATTTT.

V is TRBV6-1 and J is TRBJ2-3; TRBD1 agrees at 7 bases. Germline V gene data show CDR1 as MNHNS and CDR2 as SASEGT. This CDR3 is built from 14 residues. With 4 bases clipped from V and 2 bases from J, the junction kept 3 bases outside the gene matches. The CDR3 DNA follows: TGTGCCAGCAGTGGGACAGGTCACACAGATACGCAGTATTTT. Protein product: CASSGTGHTDTQYF.

There are many counts of this clonotype. V and J are TRBV5-4 and TRBJ2-5; 11 bases match TRBD2. The germline V gene encodes CDR1 SGHNT and CDR2 YYREEE (reference sequence). The CDR3 is 15 amino acids. Trimming at V came to 4 bases and at J to 3 bases, leaving 5 bases not matched to a gene. The CDR3 DNA reads as TGTGCCAGCAGCCTAAGACTAGCGGGGAAAGAGACCCAGTACTTC. Its translation is CASSLRLAGKETQYF.

This clonotype was detected only a few times. This chain uses TRBV12-3 or TRBV12-4 with TRBJ2-7; 8 positions agree with TRBD1. The CDR3 spans 19 residues. After removal of 6 bases from V and 4 bases from J, the junction contained 23 bases not matched to a gene. The CDR3 is CASSRHRGLPGQAHYEQYF. The CDR3 region has the DNA TGTGCCAGCAGCAGACACCGAGGACTTCCGGGACAGGCCCATTACGAGCAGTACTTC.

This clonotype was found once. The chain employs TRBV4-3 and TRBJ2-6; D not resolved. Germline V gene lookup returns CDR1 LGHNA and CDR2 YSLEER. This CDR3 spans 16 amino acids. Trimming cost V 0 bases and J 0 bases, with 6 bases left between them. The CDR3 DNA reads as TGCGCCAGCAGCCAAGACGCCAGCTCTGGGGCCAACGTCCTGACTTTC. Its protein is CASSQDASSGANVLTF.

The chain is built from TRBV7-2 and TRBJ1-4; D uncertain. This CDR3 region has 13 residues. Germline CDR1 and CDR2: SGHTA and FQGNSA. Trimming removed 2 bases from V and 12 bases from J, with 13 bases in between. CDR3: CASSLSYSSELFF. CDR3 nucleotide sequence: TGTGCCAGCAGCTTAAGTTACAGTTCGGAACTGTTTTTT.

This chain uses TRBV27 with TRBJ2-7; no clear D. V dropped 2 bases and J dropped 3 bases, with 11 bases sitting between them. CDR3 length: 14 amino acids. Germline V gives CDR1 MNHEY, CDR2 SMNVEV (reference sequence). This chain's CDR3 is CASSLKGTRYEQYF. The DNA of the CDR3 is TGTGCCAGCAGTTTAAAGGGCACTCGCTACGAGCAGTACTTC.

This clonotype was detected only a few times. The chain recombines TRBV7-2 with TRBJ2-7; 14 bases are shared with TRBD2. Trimming at V came to 4 bases and at J to 4 bases, leaving 12 bases not matched to a gene. There are 18 residues in the CDR3. Germline assignment: CDR1 SGHTA and CDR2 FQGNSA. The CDR3 protein is CASSWGLAGDKVRYEQYF. The CDR3 bases are TGTGCCAGCAGCTGGGGACTAGCGGGAGATAAAGTCCGGTACGAGCAGTACTTC.

This clonotype was observed at least ten times. The chain is built from TRBV28 and TRBJ2-7; unclear D gene. Trimming pared 1 base from V and 2 bases from J, leaving 6 bases between. The CDR3 covers 13 residues. Germline lookup yields CDR1 MDHEN and CDR2 SYDVKM. This chain's CDR3 is CASSLSFTYEQYF. The DNA for the CDR3 is TGTGCCAGCAGTTTATCCTTTACCTACGAGCAGTACTTC. The full variable domain, its missing parts supplied by reference TRBV28 and TRBJ2-7, is DVKVTQSSRYLVKRTGEKVFLECVQDMDHENMFWYRQDPGLGLRLIYFSYDVKMKEKGDIPEGYSVSREKKERFSLILESASTNQTSMYLCASSLSFTYEQYFGPGTRLTVT.

This clonotype was counted ten times or more. The V and J genes are TRBV28 and TRBJ2-7; 10 bases line up with TRBD2. The CDR3 is 15 amino acids. Per the germline V gene, CDR1 is MDHEN and CDR2 is SYDVKM. V lost 6 bases, J lost 0 bases, and 5 bases stayed unmatched. The CDR3 DNA follows: TGTGCCAGCAGAACTGCTAGCGGGAGCTCCTACGAGCAGTACTTC. Encoded protein: CASRTASGSSYEQYF.

This clonotype has a count of ten or more. The J gene is TRBJ2-1, the V gene TRBV9; TRBD1 is a possible D gene (5 bases). This CDR3 region has 15 residues. CDR1 SGDLS and CDR2 YYNGEE come from the germline V gene. Trimming took 0 bases from V and 0 from J, leaving 7 bases between them. CDR3 sequence reads: CASSVGQSSYNEQFF. CDR3 coding DNA: TGTGCCAGCAGCGTAGGACAGAGCTCCTACAATGAGCAGTTCTTC.